This T cell receptor beta chain stems from a study of cytomegalovirus exposure and HLA in healthy donors. Primers for the PCR totalled 60 Vbeta and 13 Jbeta. This table comes from immunoSEQ multiplex PCR, and its TCRdb copy is limited to in-frame clones, with some not included. The top ten clones hold around 1.9% of a sample with around 120,000 clones, roughly 79% of them seen once. CDR1 is SGHDT, CDR2 YYEEEE, per germline. The CDR3 totals 16 residues. Trimming took 7 bases from V and 8 from J; bases not matched to a gene: 18. General study points: Researchers catalogued roughly 150 TCR beta chains as cytomegalovirus-associated. It has been reported that TCR beta sequences accurately predicted the HLA-A and HLA-B alleles of most subjects. Later work associated over 15,000 TCR beta sequences with HLA alleles at 0.05 false discovery rate.

To note about this clone: Its matching antigen is unknown.

Donors were nominally healthy when sampled, though unrecorded immune exposures were likely. Sequenced sample: PBMCs. This clonotype was sampled from a woman in her forties or fifties in good health and CMV-seronegative. The chain links TRBV5-6 to TRBJ2-1, with TRBD2 matching over 7 bases. The DNA for the CDR3 is TGTGCCAGCCTTAAGTCGGGGCGGGAGCCCTCATATGAGCAGTTCTTC. This codes for CASLKSGREPSYEQFF.